This TCR beta chain was recovered during a study of identical twins. V was cut by 6 bases and J by 7 bases, with 9 bases left in between. The CDR3 runs 12 residues. CDR1 is SNHLY and CDR2 is FYNNEI in the germline V gene. The donor group consisted entirely of healthy Caucasians. This clonotype occurred a few times. TCRdb called the 5' RACE reads again in MiXCR, with one record for every CDR3 protein. The profile shows about 520,000 distinct CDR3 sequences, under 25% of them singletons. These data are also associated with another study on T cells expressing NK-cell markers. That paper notes: In a group of 5 to 7 donors, dominant NKG2C+ clonotypes represented about 1.0-7.5% of CD8+ T cells.

This sequence joins TRBV2 and TRBJ1-4, with D tentatively TRBD1 (6 bases). This receptor was obtained from a woman under 30 in good health. Sequencing used CD4+ T cells sorted from blood. The CDR3 spells CASRQGGEKLFF. In DNA form, the CDR3 reads TGTGCCAGCAGACAGGGTGGTGAAAAACTGTTTTTT.